The 6 T cell receptor beta chains listed next were all sequenced from one sample in a study of blood T cell repertoires in COVID-19. Profiled with immunoSEQ multiplex PCR; TCRdb holds only in-frame clones, not every one. The table has roughly 84,000 clones, roughly 80% seen once; the top ten hold around 15%. The sample taken for sequencing was peripheral blood. The receptors come from a woman of 80 years or more with acute or convalescent COVID-19.

The chain couples TRBV9 to TRBJ2-3, with 8 positions matching TRBD1. The germline V gene has CDR1 SGDLS and CDR2 YYNGEE. The CDR3 is 16 amino acids. J lost 3 bases, V lost 0 bases, and 6 bases had no gene match. For the CDR3, the DNA is TGTGCCAGCAGCGTAGCGGCGACAGGGGCGACAGATACGCAGTATTTT. This gives the protein CASSVAATGATDTQYF.

This clone was seen once. This chain connects TRBV5-6 to TRBJ1-5, with TRBD1 matching over 7 bases. V was clipped by 0 bases and J by 1 base; unmatched bases: 1. Germline-derived CDR1 and CDR2 are SGHDT and YYEEEE. The CDR3 contains 15 residues. This CDR3 reads CASSLVGQSNQPQHF. The DNA for the CDR3 is TGTGCCAGCAGCTTGGTGGGACAGAGCAATCAGCCCCAGCATTTT.

The chain combines TRBV18 with TRBJ1-3, with D unresolved. CDR1 KGHSH and CDR2 LQKENI come from the germline V gene. CDR3 length: 15 amino acids. V was trimmed by 0 bases and J by 0 bases, leaving 6 bases between them. The CDR3 nucleotides are TGTGCCAGCTCACCACCGGTTAGCTCTGGAAACACCATATATTTT. The encoded protein is CASSPPVSSGNTIYF.

The gene calls are TRBV6-6 and TRBJ1-5; TRBD1 is a possible D gene (6 bases). Trimming left V 7 bases short and J 3 bases short, with 13 bases between. CDR3 size: 14 residues. Per the germline V gene, CDR1 is MNHNY and CDR2 is SVGAGI (reference sequence). The CDR3 region is CASTAGAPNQPQHF. The CDR3 DNA follows: TGTGCCAGCACCGCAGGGGCTCCCAATCAGCCCCAGCATTTT.

The J gene is TRBJ2-5, the V gene TRBV18; TRBD1 aligns across 9 bases. Germline CDR1 and CDR2: KGHSH and LQKENI. CDR3 length: 13 amino acids. Trimming took 3 bases from V and 6 from J; bases not matched to a gene: 2. CDR3 sequence (DNA): TGTGCCAGCTCACCGGGACAGGGTCAGACCCAGTACTTC. Protein product: CASSPGQGQTQYF.

The V and J genes are TRBV27 and TRBJ2-5; 10 nucleotides line up with TRBD1. The junction had 10 bases not matched to a gene; V was cut back by 4 bases and J by 5 bases. CDR1 and CDR2 (germline): MNHEY, SMNVEV (reference sequence). The length of the CDR3 is 16 residues. CDR3 in amino acids: CASSSRTPDRGETQYF. Written as DNA, the CDR3 is TGTGCCAGCAGTTCCCGGACCCCGGACAGGGGGGAGACCCAGTACTTC.